This T cell receptor beta chain originates from a study of T-cell memory formation after mild COVID-19. Trimming removed 0 bases from V and 6 bases from J, with 14 bases in between. The germline V gene encodes CDR1 DFQATT and CDR2 SNEGSKA (reference sequence). The CDR3 covers 14 residues. TCRdb itself ran the 5' RACE reads through MiXCR, one entry per CDR3 protein. The sample lists about 400,000 distinct CDR3 sequences; roughly a quarter were seen once. This chain connects TRBV20-1 to TRBJ1-2; tentatively, D is TRBD1 (5 bases). The source is an adult woman who had mild COVID-19 (a few samples of this study predate the infection). Cell type and time point are not known. Source material: PBMCs or a T cell subset sorted from them (not recorded which). The CDR3 DNA is TGCAGTGCTAGAGATCCCGCAGGGATACATGGCTACACCTTC. Translation: CSARDPAGIHGYTF.